The sequence of this T cell receptor (beta chain) was determined in a study of early T cells in non-severe SARS-CoV-2 infection. Study as a whole: Chains stayed unpaired after sequencing of bulk RNA from unsorted whole blood.

Individual cDNA molecules received unique molecular identifiers during library preparation. Each CDR3 protein gets one entry after TCRdb re-called the 5' RACE reads with MiXCR. The sample holds 26,000 or so distinct CDR3 sequences; less than 6% are singletons and the top ten take approximately 2.5%. There are many counts of this clonotype. Its antigen is still unknown. The CDR3 spans 18 residues. Germline lookup yields CDR1 MNHEY and CDR2 SMNVEV (reference sequence). Trimming took 0 bases from V and 1 from J; bases not matched to a gene: 8. Regarding the study as a whole: Anti-spike CD8 specificities were favored by VDJdb matching, whose results missed private and CD4 specificities.

This sequence joins TRBV27 and TRBJ2-5, with TRBD2 identical over 10 bases. The origin of this receptor is an adult who was a healthcare worker with PCR-confirmed SARS-CoV-2 infection or an uninfected control (not recorded which). Sequencing was performed on whole blood. CDR3 region: CASSLSGRPSGGQETQYF. In DNA form, the CDR3 reads TGTGCCAGCAGTTTATCAGGTCGACCTAGCGGGGGCCAAGAGACCCAGTACTTC.